The clone carrying this T cell receptor (beta chain) came up a few times. Its target is not known. The data derive from a study of OX40 agonist ivuxolimab in advanced cancers. Study at large: Participants, 65% to 85% male, averaged roughly 60 years of age, ranging from about 20 to 79. Notes on the study in general: Among patients with partial responses at 0.1-3.0 mg/kg, clonal expansion was among the lowest.

From germline, CDR1 is MDHEN and CDR2 SYDVKM. The CDR3 totals 12 residues. Trimming pared 2 bases from V and 7 bases from J, leaving 6 bases between. TCRdb's copy holds only in-frame clones and misses some; the assay was immunoSEQ multiplex PCR. The table has 8,000 to 9,500 clones, around three quarters seen once; the top ten hold approximately 27%. Autoimmune disease history or systemic immunosuppression disqualified patients. This TCR came from an adult with an advanced solid tumor such as melanoma, head and neck, liver or kidney cancer. The chain couples TRBV28 to TRBJ2-1; D unresolved. Sample: CD4+ or CD8+ T cells sorted from blood, taken in a trial of the OX40 agonist ivuxolimab. CDR3 sequence reads: CASSLVPNEQFF. CDR3 DNA: TGTGCCAGCAGTTTAGTCCCAAATGAGCAGTTCTTC.